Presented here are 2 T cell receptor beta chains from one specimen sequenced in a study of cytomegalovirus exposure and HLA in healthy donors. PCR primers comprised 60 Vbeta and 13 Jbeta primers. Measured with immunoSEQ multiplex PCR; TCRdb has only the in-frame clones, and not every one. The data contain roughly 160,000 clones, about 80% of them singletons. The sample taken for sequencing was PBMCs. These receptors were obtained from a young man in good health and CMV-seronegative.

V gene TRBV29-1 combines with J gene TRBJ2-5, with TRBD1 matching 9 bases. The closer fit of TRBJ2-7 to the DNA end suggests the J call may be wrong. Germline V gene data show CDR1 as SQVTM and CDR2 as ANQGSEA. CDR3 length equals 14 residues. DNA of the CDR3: TGCAGCGTTGAAGTTCCGGGACAGGGCTACGAGCAGTACTTC. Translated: CSVEVPGQGYEQYF.

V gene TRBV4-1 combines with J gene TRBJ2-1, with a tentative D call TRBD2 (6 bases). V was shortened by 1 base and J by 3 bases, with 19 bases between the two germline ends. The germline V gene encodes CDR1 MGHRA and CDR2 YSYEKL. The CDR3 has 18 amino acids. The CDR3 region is CASSQVELWRDRYNEQFF. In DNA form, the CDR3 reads TGCGCCAGCAGCCAAGTGGAGTTGTGGCGGGACCGCTACAATGAGCAGTTCTTC.